This is a list of T cell receptor beta chains from one sample in a study of Ad26.COV2.S vaccination and SARS-CoV-2 variants. Profiling relied on immunoSEQ multiplex PCR, and the TCRdb table lists in-frame clones only, not all of them. The sample has over 200,000 clones; around 89% are singletons. The sequences come from peripheral blood, collected in a trial of Ad26.COV2.S vaccine versus placebo. Receptors were obtained from a person between 18 and 59 years old who received the Ad26.COV2.S COVID-19 vaccine or a placebo. The CDR3 runs from the conserved cysteine through the conserved F or W. D genes are given only for firm matches. Part of the rows lack a size; the others show once, few, many or a class for expanded clones.

D	J	V	size	CDR3	DNA
TRBD2	TRBJ2-3	TRBV28	NA	CASSFDVGGGVADTQYF	TGTGCCAGCAGTTTTGACGTAGGCGGGGGGGTCGCAGATACGCAGTATTTT
NA	TRBJ1-6	TRBV5-4	NA	CASSLIQSSYNSPLHF	TGTGCCAGCAGCTTGATCCAGAGCTCCTATAATTCACCCCTCCACTTT
TRBD1	TRBJ2-2	TRBV11-3	NA	CASSVTGGLTGELFF	TGTGCCAGCAGCGTGACAGGGGGTTTGACCGGGGAGCTGTTTTTT
NA	TRBJ2-3	TRBV6-4	NA	CASSDSGGTTDTQYF	TGTGCCAGCAGTGACTCGGGCGGGACCACAGATACGCAGTATTTT
NA	TRBJ1-3	TRBV29-1	NA	CSVSFGNTIYF	TGCAGCGTTAGTTTCGGAAACACCATATATTTT
NA	TRBJ1-1	TRBV15	NA	CATSSPGGVGDTEAFF	TGTGCCACCAGCAGTCCCGGCGGGGTAGGGGACACTGAAGCTTTCTTT
TRBD1	TRBJ2-7	TRBV4-3	NA	CASSPGTGGGYEQYF	TGCGCCAGCAGCCCCGGGACAGGGGGCGGATACGAGCAGTACTTC
TRBD1	TRBJ1-5	TRBV7-3	once	CASSPRTGVGGKVGDNQPQHF	TGTGCCAGCAGCCCTCGGACAGGGGTTGGAGGTAAGGTAGGGGACAATCAGCCCCAGCATTTT
NA	TRBJ1-2	TRBV11-2	NA	CASSLVPGDYGYTF	TGTGCCAGCAGCTTAGTGCCGGGAGACTATGGCTACACCTTC
TRBD1	TRBJ1-4	TRBV18	NA	CASSLTRDRGLSDNEKLFF	TGTGCCAGCTCACTAACCCGGGACAGGGGGCTCTCGGATAATGAAAAACTGTTTTTT
TRBD1	TRBJ2-7	TRBV28	once	CASSAFRQGTYEQYF	TGTGCCAGCAGTGCCTTCCGACAGGGGACCTACGAGCAGTACTTC
TRBD1	TRBJ2-1	TRBV19	NA	CASRGTGKDEQFF	TGTGCCAGTAGGGGGACAGGGAAGGATGAGCAGTTCTTC
NA	TRBJ1-2	TRBV5-1	once	CASSLGGRDGYGYTF	TGCGCCAGCAGCTTGGGGGGCAGGGACGGCTATGGCTACACCTTC
TRBD1	TRBJ1-2	TRBV9	NA	CASSPQGGYNYGYTF	TGTGCCAGCAGCCCTCAGGGGGGCTACAACTATGGCTACACCTTC
TRBD1	TRBJ1-5	TRBV7-2	NA	CASSSGQGQQPQHF	TGTGCCAGCAGCTCCGGACAGGGCCAGCAGCCCCAGCATTTT
TRBD2	TRBJ2-7	TRBV30	NA	CAWRGLAGPGEQYF	TGTGCCTGGCGAGGACTAGCGGGGCCGGGGGAGCAGTACTTC
NA	TRBJ2-7	TRBV27	NA	CASSLTRQAGGNYEQYF	TGTGCCAGCAGTTTAACCCGTCAGGCAGGGGGGAACTACGAGCAGTACTTC
TRBD1	TRBJ1-5	TRBV7-2	NA	CASSLEGTGGNQPQHF	TGTGCCAGCAGCTTAGAAGGGACAGGAGGCAATCAGCCCCAGCATTTT
NA	TRBJ2-7	TRBV3-1/TRBV3-2	NA	CASSQAGTSYEQYF	TGTGCCAGCAGCCAAGCGGGGACCAGCTACGAGCAGTACTTC
TRBD2	TRBJ2-3	TRBV28	NA	CAILRGTSTDTQYF	TGTGCCATCCTGCGGGGGACTAGCACAGATACGCAGTATTTT
NA	TRBJ1-5	TRBV3-1/TRBV3-2	NA	CASSQDHKGQPQHF	TGTGCCAGCAGCCAAGATCATAAGGGGCAGCCCCAGCATTTT
NA	TRBJ1-1	TRBV11-3	NA	CASSQKRNTEAFF	TGTGCCAGCAGCCAAAAGAGAAACACTGAAGCTTTCTTT
TRBD1	TRBJ1-1	TRBV13	NA	CASSPLGDRATMNTEAFF	TGTGCCAGCAGTCCCTTGGGGGACAGGGCTACCATGAACACTGAAGCTTTCTTT
NA	TRBJ2-3	TRBV18	NA	CASSSIGLTTDTQYF	TGTGCCAGCTCATCGATTGGACTCACCACAGATACGCAGTATTTT
NA	TRBJ2-2	TRBV6-2/TRBV6-3	NA	CASSSGGDAGELFF	TGTGCCAGCAGCTCCGGAGGGGACGCCGGGGAGCTGTTTTTT
TRBD2	TRBJ2-2	TRBV7-3	NA	CASSLLAGPGELFF	TGTGCCAGCAGCTTACTAGCGGGGCCCGGGGAGCTGTTTTTT
TRBD2	TRBJ2-1	TRBV15	NA	CATSRDRGTSSYNEQFF	TGTGCCACCAGCAGAGATAGGGGGACTAGCTCCTACAATGAGCAGTTCTTC
TRBD1	TRBJ2-3	TRBV2	NA	CASSRQGFGTDTQYF	TGTGCCAGCAGTCGACAGGGGTTTGGCACAGATACGCAGTATTTT
NA	TRBJ2-5	TRBV7-2	NA	CASSPSLGSETQYF	TGTGCCAGCAGCCCTAGTTTAGGGTCAGAGACCCAGTACTTC
NA	TRBJ1-2	TRBV4-3	NA	CASSQEGSGSYGYTF	TGCGCCAGCAGCCAAGAAGGGAGTGGGAGCTATGGCTACACCTTC
TRBD1	TRBJ1-1	TRBV28	NA	CASSPTGQGNTEAFF	TGTGCCAGCAGTCCCACGGGACAGGGGAACACTGAAGCTTTCTTT
NA	TRBJ2-7	TRBV9	NA	CASSMRGGQPYEQYF	TGTGCCAGCAGCATGAGGGGGGGACAGCCCTACGAGCAGTACTTC
TRBD1	TRBJ2-3	TRBV2	NA	CASRQTGARGDTQYF	TGTGCCAGCAGGCAGACAGGGGCCCGTGGAGATACGCAGTATTTT
TRBD1	TRBJ2-5	TRBV12-5	NA	CASGPDRGETQYF	TGTGCTAGTGGCCCTGACAGGGGAGAGACCCAGTACTTC
NA	TRBJ1-2	TRBV7-9	NA	CASSLNSREYGYTF	TGTGCCAGCAGCTTAAACAGTCGAGAATATGGCTACACCTTC
NA	TRBJ1-5	TRBV2	NA	CASSERLGVQPQHF	TGTGCCAGCAGTGAGAGGTTAGGGGTTCAGCCCCAGCATTTT
NA	TRBJ2-5	TRBV30	NA	CVHGPVQETQYF	TGTGTCCATGGGCCAGTCCAAGAGACCCAGTACTTC
NA	TRBJ1-2	TRBV6-5	NA	CASSRTDSLYGYTF	TGTGCCAGCAGCCGAACGGACAGCCTCTATGGCTACACCTTC
NA	TRBJ2-3	TRBV28	NA	CASSFRGAVDTQYF	TGTGCCAGCAGTTTTAGGGGGGCGGTAGATACGCAGTATTTT
NA	TRBJ1-6	TRBV7-9	few	CASSLGSRNSPLHF	TGTGCCAGCAGCCTGGGAAGTAGGAATTCACCCCTCCACTTT
NA	TRBJ1-1	TRBV24-1	NA	CATSATGTTEAFF	TGTGCCACCAGCGCGACCGGGACCACTGAAGCTTTCTTT
TRBD2	TRBJ2-1	TRBV6-6	NA	CASSGRAGEQFF	TGTGCCAGCAGCGGGAGGGCTGGTGAGCAGTTCTTC
TRBD1	TRBJ2-3	TRBV5-1	NA	CASSPITRDRDTDTQYF	TGCGCCAGCAGCCCCATAACCCGAGACAGGGATACAGATACGCAGTATTTT
TRBD1	TRBJ1-1	TRBV3-1/TRBV3-2	NA	CASSHRRGTGGTNTEAFF	TGTGCCAGCAGCCACCGCAGGGGGACAGGGGGGACTAACACTGAAGCTTTCTTT
NA	TRBJ1-2	TRBV5-1	NA	CASNQGQLETPYGYTF	TGCGCCAGCAACCAAGGACAGTTGGAGACTCCGTATGGCTACACCTTC
NA	TRBJ1-1	TRBV3-1/TRBV3-2	NA	CASSQAGGRWNTEAFF	TGTGCCAGCAGCCAGGCTGGGGGGCGATGGAACACTGAAGCTTTCTTT
NA	TRBJ1-2	TRBV28	NA	CASSLVGYGYTF	TGTGCCAGCAGCCTCGTGGGCTATGGCTACACCTTC
NA	TRBJ1-1	TRBV13	once	CASSTRGRNTEAFF	TGTGCCAGCAGCACCCGCGGGAGGAACACTGAAGCTTTCTTT